The entry that follows covers one TCR beta chain sequence. Its specificity is unknown. All donors were healthy Caucasians. CDR1 MNHEY and CDR2 SVGEGT come from the germline V gene. V lost 3 bases to trimming and J lost 2 bases, with 14 bases between them. CDR3 length equals 15 residues. The sample originates from a study of identical twins. Findings and caveats of the study: Analyses of zero insertions could be partly confounded by invariant MAIT and iNKT cells. Out-of-frame alpha sequences shared by twins were enriched for low generation probability. Among beta out-of-frame sequences, excess sharing between twins appeared weaker.

A single record per CDR3 protein comes from TCRdb applying MiXCR to the 5' RACE reads. The sample holds 540,000 or so distinct CDR3 sequences; approximately 20% are singletons and the top ten take about 0.5%. The data also belong to a second study, concerning yellow fever vaccine responses in identical twins.

The clonotype comes from a woman aged 18-29 years in good health. The chain couples TRBV6-2 or TRBV6-3 to TRBJ2-7; a weak D match, TRBD2 (5 bases). The specimen was CD4+ T cells sorted from blood. The CDR3 DNA follows: TGTGCCAGCAGTTATTTGCCGGGAACAGCCTACGAGCAGTACTTC. Protein: CASSYLPGTAYEQYF.